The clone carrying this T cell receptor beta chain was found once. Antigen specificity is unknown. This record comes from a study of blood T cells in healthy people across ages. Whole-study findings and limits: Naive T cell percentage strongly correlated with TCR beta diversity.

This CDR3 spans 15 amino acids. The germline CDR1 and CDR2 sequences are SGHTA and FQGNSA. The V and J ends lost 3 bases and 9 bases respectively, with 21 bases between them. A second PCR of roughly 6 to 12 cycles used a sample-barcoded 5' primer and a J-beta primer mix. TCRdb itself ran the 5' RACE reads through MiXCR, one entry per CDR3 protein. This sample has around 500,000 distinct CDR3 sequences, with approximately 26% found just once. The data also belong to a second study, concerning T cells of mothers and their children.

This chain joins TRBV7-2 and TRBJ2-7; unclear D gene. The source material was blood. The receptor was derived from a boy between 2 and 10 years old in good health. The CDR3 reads CASSFRRPGLVGQYF. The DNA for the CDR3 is TGTGCCAGCAGCTTTAGGCGACCGGGCCTGGTCGGGCAGTACTTC.